The 18 T cell receptor beta chains reported below all come from one sample, sequenced in a study of blood T cell repertoires in COVID-19. The table came from immunoSEQ multiplex PCR; TCRdb's copy has only in-frame clones and leaves some out. The table lists about 260,000 clones, approximately 86% of them singletons. Sequencing used peripheral blood. These receptors came from a human donor in a cohort sampled during active COVID-19.

The chain recombines TRBV5-1 with TRBJ2-4; the D gene is possibly TRBD2 (6 bases). The CDR3 has 16 residues. V was shortened by 0 bases and J by 0 bases, with 10 bases between the two germline ends. Germline V gene lookup returns CDR1 SGHRS and CDR2 YFSETQ. CDR3 sequence reads: CASSLAPAGAKNIQYF. The CDR3 DNA sequence: TGCGCCAGCAGCTTGGCGCCAGCGGGAGCCAAAAACATTCAGTACTTC.

This clone turned up a few times. The J gene is TRBJ2-2, the V gene TRBV2; TRBD1 is a possible D gene (5 bases). The CDR3 runs 16 residues. Trimming took 2 bases from V and 6 from J, leaving 16 bases between them. Germline V gene sequence: CDR1 SNHLY, CDR2 FYNNEI. This CDR3 reads CASSERTMRLSGELFF. The DNA for the CDR3 is TGTGCCAGCAGTGAAAGGACAATGCGGTTATCCGGGGAGCTGTTTTTT.

This rearrangement joins TRBV12-5 to TRBJ1-5; the D is unclear. V lost 1 base and J 0 bases, leaving 13 bases between the germline ends. The CDR3 totals 17 residues. Germline-derived CDR1 and CDR2 are LGHNT and FRNRAP. CDR3 DNA: TGTGCTAGTGGTTTGGCCTATAGACTTGATAGCAATCAGCCCCAGCATTTT. Protein: CASGLAYRLDSNQPQHF.

The rearrangement links TRBV4-2 to TRBJ2-7; TRBD2 matches 9 bases. V was clipped by 5 bases and J by 0 bases; unmatched bases: 14. Germline V gene data show CDR1 as LGHNA and CDR2 as YNFKEQ. CDR3 length: 18 residues. CDR3 sequence (DNA): TGTGCCAGCAGCTTGCGAGCAGCGGGAGGTGAGTCCTCCTACGAGCAGTACTTC. Protein product: CASSLRAAGGESSYEQYF.

The CDR3, as DNA: TGTGCCAGCAGCTTAGCGACAGGGGATAATTCACCCCTCCACTTT. The encoded protein is CASSLATGDNSPLHF. The chain combines TRBV7-2 with TRBJ1-6; 8 positions match TRBD1. Germline V gene data show CDR1 as SGHTA and CDR2 as FQGNSA. This CDR3 comprises 15 residues. With 0 bases clipped from V and 5 bases from J, the junction kept 0 bases outside the gene matches.

The chain carries TRBV5-1 and TRBJ2-7; 7 bases match TRBD1. Germline assignment: CDR1 SGHRS and CDR2 YFSETQ. CDR3 length equals 17 residues. V lost 1 base to trimming and J lost 7 bases; unmatched junction nucleotides: 17. The CDR3 spells CASSLSDRALPPIEQYF. The CDR3 nucleotides read TGCGCCAGCAGCTTGTCCGACAGGGCATTGCCTCCTATTGAGCAGTACTTC.

This chain links TRBV11-2 with TRBJ2-7; a possible D gene is TRBD1 (6 bases). Germline V lookup: CDR1 SGHAT, CDR2 FQNNGV. Trimming took 7 bases from V and 2 from J, leaving 18 bases between them. The CDR3 contains 15 residues. DNA for the CDR3: TGTGCCAGCAACCATAAGACAGGCGTTACCTACGAGCAGTACTTC. Its protein is CASNHKTGVTYEQYF.

The chain is built from TRBV5-8 and TRBJ1-1; 8 bases map to TRBD1. V shed 5 bases and J 7 bases; nucleotides not matched to a gene: 7. In germline, CDR1 is SGHTS, CDR2 YDEGEE. The CDR3 has 13 residues. DNA of the CDR3: TGTGCCAGCAGTTTTGACAGGGGTAATGAAGCTTTCTTT. Translated, it gives CASSFDRGNEAFF.

V and J are TRBV5-6 and TRBJ1-5; 8 bases agree with TRBD1. CDR1 SGHDT and CDR2 YYEEEE come from the germline V gene. Trimming took 3 bases from V and 2 from J; bases not matched to a gene: 10. CDR3 length: 17 amino acids. The CDR3 DNA reads TGTGCCAGCAGCTCATCTATAGTGGACAGGGGCAATCAGCCCCAGCATTTT. Encoded protein: CASSSSIVDRGNQPQHF.

This sequence joins TRBV28 and TRBJ1-4, with 7 bases fitting TRBD1. The V gene end was trimmed by 1 base and the J gene end by 7 bases; junction bases not matched to a gene: 6. The germline CDR1 and CDR2 sequences are MDHEN and SYDVKM. The CDR3 sequence is 15 residues long. The CDR3 DNA reads TGTGCCAGCAGTTTATCATACAGGGGTGGTGAAAAACTGTTTTTT. This sequence encodes CASSLSYRGGEKLFF.

This chain uses TRBV6-5 with TRBJ1-4, with D perhaps TRBD1 (6 bases). The germline V gene encodes CDR1 MNHEY and CDR2 SVGAGI. There are 14 residues in the CDR3. V was clipped by 2 bases and J by 3 bases, with 7 bases between them. CDR3 sequence (DNA): TGTGCCAGCAGTTACCAGGGGCCTAATGAAAAACTGTTTTTT. Its translation: CASSYQGPNEKLFF.

In DNA, the CDR3 is TGCGCCAGCAGCTTAGGACGCCCGGGACTAGCGGACTACGAGCAGTACTTC. Protein product: CASSLGRPGLADYEQYF. V gene TRBV5-1 combines with J gene TRBJ2-7, with 11 bases lining up with TRBD2. The CDR3 is 17 amino acids. Germline values: CDR1 SGHRS, CDR2 YFSETQ. V shed 2 bases and J 3 bases; nucleotides not matched to a gene: 10.

The CDR3 DNA reads TGCGCCAGCGGTTTCCTACCGGGGGGAAGCACAGATACGCAGTATTTT. Amino acids: CASGFLPGGSTDTQYF. This sequence joins TRBV5-1 and TRBJ2-3, with TRBD2 matching 7 bases. The CDR3 contains 16 residues. Germline-derived CDR1 and CDR2 are SGHRS and YFSETQ. Trimming took 7 bases from V and 0 from J; bases not matched to a gene: 11.

The chain recombines TRBV11-2 with TRBJ2-7; D uncertain. Trimming pared 5 bases from V and 6 bases from J, leaving 14 bases between. The length of the CDR3 is 13 residues. Looked up from germline, CDR1 is SGHAT and CDR2 is FQNNGV. This CDR3 reads CASSHPVRGEQYF. DNA of the CDR3: TGTGCCAGCAGCCACCCGGTTAGAGGCGAGCAGTACTTC. The variable domain in full, completed from reference TRBV11-2 and TRBJ2-7, reads EAGVAQSPRYKIIEKRQSVAFWCNPISGHATLYWYQQILGQGPKLLIQFQNNGVVDDSQLPKDRFSAERLKGVDSTLKIQPAKLEDSAVYLCASSHPVRGEQYFGPGTRLTVT.

The chain combines TRBV2 with TRBJ2-7; 7 bases are shared with TRBD1. Germline V lookup: CDR1 SNHLY, CDR2 FYNNEI. The length of the CDR3 is 14 residues. V lost 9 bases and J lost 7; bases outside the gene matches: 15. CDR3 bases: TGTGCCAGTAATTCCCGAACAGGGGAAGGAGAGCAGTACTTC. It codes for CASNSRTGEGEQYF.

To note about this clone: This same CDR3 is encoded by further DNA sequences in the sample. The chain uses TRBV9 and TRBJ1-1; TRBD1 is a possible D gene (5 bases). V lost 0 bases and J 3 bases, leaving 9 bases between the germline ends. The CDR3 covers 14 residues. Germline V gene data show CDR1 as SGDLS and CDR2 as YYNGEE. The DNA for the CDR3 is TGTGCCAGCAGCGTAGGAGGAGGGGACACTGAAGCTTTCTTT. Its protein is CASSVGGGDTEAFF.

The rearrangement uses TRBV24-1 and TRBJ2-1, with 10 bases matching TRBD1. CDR3 length equals 12 residues. V dropped 9 bases and J dropped 6; count of bases not matched to a gene: 1. In germline, CDR1 is KGHDR, CDR2 SFDVKD. The CDR3 nucleotides read TGTGCCACCCGGGACAGGGGCAATGAGCAGTTCTTC. It yields the protein CATRDRGNEQFF.

The chain is built from TRBV7-6 and TRBJ1-2; D might be TRBD1 (6 bases). Germline CDR1 reads SGHVS; CDR2 reads FNYEAQ. CDR3 size: 15 residues. V lost 4 bases and J 6 bases, leaving 18 bases between the germline ends. CDR3: CASSSWGGGQNGYTF. CDR3 DNA sequence: TGTGCCAGCAGCTCGTGGGGAGGGGGGCAGAATGGCTACACCTTC. The whole variable domain, remainder taken from reference TRBV7-6 and TRBJ1-2, is GAGVSQSPRYKVTKRGQDVALRCDPISGHVSLYWYRQALGQGPEFLTYFNYEAQQDKSGLPNDRFSAERPEGSISTLTIQRTEQRDSAMYRCASSSWGGGQNGYTFGSGTRLTVV.